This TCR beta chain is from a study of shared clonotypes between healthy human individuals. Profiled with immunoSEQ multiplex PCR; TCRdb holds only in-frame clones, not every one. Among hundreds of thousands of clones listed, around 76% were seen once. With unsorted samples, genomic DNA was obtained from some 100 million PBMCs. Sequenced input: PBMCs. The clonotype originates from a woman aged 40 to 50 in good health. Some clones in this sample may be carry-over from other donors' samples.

This chain's CDR3 is CAWGLVTGELFF. DNA of the CDR3: TGTGCCTGGGGACTGGTCACCGGGGAGCTGTTTTTT. V usage is TRBV30 and J usage is TRBJ2-2; D perhaps matches TRBD2 (5 bases). Looked up from germline, CDR1 is GTSNPN and CDR2 is SVGIG (reference sequence). V was clipped by 5 bases and J by 4 bases, with 8 bases between them. The CDR3 extends over 12 amino acids.